This TCR beta chain came from a study of beta chain features in type 1 diabetes. About the study: Cells sorted and examined across all samples totaled almost 110 million.

The sequenced template was cDNA made from the entire isolated RNA. Method: immunoSEQ multiplex PCR; TCRdb's copy keeps in-frame clones and lacks some. The sample consists of 160,000 or so clones, around 10% of them appearing once. This clone was found many times. The CDR3 runs to 10 residues. Germline-derived CDR1 and CDR2 are MNHEY and SVGAGI. The sequence came from a man between 18 and 29 years old in good health. The rearrangement joins TRBV6-5 to TRBJ1-5, with a tentative D call TRBD1 (5 bases). The sample consisted of central memory CD4+ T cells from blood. This chain's CDR3 is CRQSGQPQHF. CDR3 nucleotide sequence: TGTCGCCAGTCGGGGCAACCCCAGCATTTT.